This is a list of T cell receptor beta chains from one sample in a study of shared clonotypes between healthy human individuals. Profiled with immunoSEQ multiplex PCR; TCRdb holds only in-frame clones, not every one. The data hold approximately 640,000 clones, with around 90% observed a single time. Sequenced input: memory CD8+ T cells from PBMCs. The receptors here all came from a man between 18 and 29 years old in good health. Some clones in this sample may be carry-over from other donors' samples. Each CDR3 is given with its conserved first and last residue. A D gene is named only where the DNA matches it firmly. Size values are once, few and many counts, or a class for expanded clones, and some rows have none.

V gene,D gene,J gene,clone size,CDR3 DNA,CDR3 protein
TRBV10-2,.,TRBJ2-2,.,TGCGCCAGCAGGCCCAGGCACACCGGGGAGCTGTTTTTT,CASRPRHTGELFF
TRBV4-3,.,TRBJ2-6,.,TGCGCCAGCAGCCCCCTCGGGACCGCCAGCTCTGGGGCCAACGTCCTGACTTTC,CASSPLGTASSGANVLTF
TRBV5-6,TRBD1,TRBJ2-7,.,TGTGCCAGCAGCTCCCGAAACAGGGGACCTTACGAGCAGTACTTC,CASSSRNRGPYEQYF
TRBV27,TRBD1,TRBJ2-2,.,TGTGCCAGCAGTTTAGGGACAGGGGCCGGGGAGCTGTTTTTT,CASSLGTGAGELFF
TRBV9,TRBD1,TRBJ1-6,.,TGTGCCAGCAGCGCCTCAGGGGGGGCTAATTCACCCCTCCACTTT,CASSASGGANSPLHF
TRBV28,.,TRBJ1-1,once,TGTGCCAGCAGCCCCGTGGCAGCCAATGAAGCTTTCTTT,CASSPVAANEAFF
TRBV7-9,TRBD1,TRBJ1-5,once,TGTGCCAGCAGCTTAGAAAGGACAGGACCAAATCAGCCCCAGCATTTT,CASSLERTGPNQPQHF
TRBV27,.,TRBJ2-7,.,TGTGCCAGCAGTTCGTCCCGGACAGAGCCGTACTACGAGCAGTACTTC,CASSSSRTEPYYEQYF
TRBV25-1,TRBD2,TRBJ2-1,.,TGTGCCAGCGGAACCGGGACTAGCGGGAACTACAATGAGCAGTTCTTC,CASGTGTSGNYNEQFF
TRBV11-1,.,TRBJ2-4,.,TGTGCCAGCAGCTTAGCGTACGGCAAAAACATTCAGTACTTC,CASSLAYGKNIQYF
TRBV11-2,TRBD1,TRBJ2-7,.,TGTGCCAGCAGCCCCAGGGGGACAGGGGCCCTCTCCTACGAGCAGTACTTC,CASSPRGTGALSYEQYF
TRBV6-1,.,TRBJ2-4,once,TGTGCCAGCAGTGAAATTCCCGTAGCCAAAAACATTCAGTACTTC,CASSEIPVAKNIQYF
TRBV10-2,.,TRBJ2-7,once,TGCGCCACCAAGGGGCTAGGTCTCTACGAGCAGTACTTC,CATKGLGLYEQYF
TRBV6-5,.,TRBJ2-7,.,TGTGCCAGCAGTTACTCAGTCGGACACAGCTCCTACGAGCAGTACTTC,CASSYSVGHSSYEQYF
TRBV5-1,.,TRBJ2-7,.,TGCGCCAGCAGCTTCGCTGGACAGCCTTCTTCCTACGAGCAGTACTTC,CASSFAGQPSSYEQYF
TRBV7-9,.,TRBJ2-2,.,TGTGCCAGCAGCTTAAGTGGCACCGGGGAGCTGTTTTTT,CASSLSGTGELFF
TRBV9,TRBD1,TRBJ2-7,.,TGTGCCAGCAGCTTACAGGGGCGATCCTACGAGCAGTACTTC,CASSLQGRSYEQYF
TRBV2,.,TRBJ1-2,.,TGTGCCAGCAGTGAATCAGGGCCCGGCTATGGCTACACCTTC,CASSESGPGYGYTF
TRBV9,TRBD2,TRBJ2-5,.,TGTGCCAGCAGCGTAGGAAGGGCGGGAGTGGGGGAGACCCAGTACTTC,CASSVGRAGVGETQYF
TRBV6-4,.,TRBJ2-1,.,TGTGCCAGCAGTGACTACCCGGCGCTAGCTTACAATGAGCAGTTCTTC,CASSDYPALAYNEQFF